Here is one T cell receptor beta chain with its context. Its antigen is undetermined. V shed 1 base, J shed 3 bases, and the junction held 5 bases outside the gene matches. The germline V gene has CDR1 LGHNA and CDR2 YSLEER. The CDR3 extends over 15 amino acids. The data stem from a study of shared clonotypes between healthy human individuals. The study, taken as a whole, reports: It was anticipated that sequencing depth would influence how many clonotypes donors shared.

Genomic DNA belonging to each subset was distributed in equal measure over several immunoSEQ plates. In the original processing: There were no quality scores in the junction-only immunoSEQ sequences, so filtering differed. The table came from immunoSEQ multiplex PCR; TCRdb's copy has only in-frame clones and leaves some out. D and trimming were read from the DNA, whereas the V and J calls and clone size are those reported in that table. Here the sample spans around 1,000,000 clones, about 80% being singletons. This TCR derives from a man between 18 and 35 years old in good health. Some clones in this sample may be carry-over from other donors' samples. V gene TRBV4-3 combines with J gene TRBJ2-7, with TRBD2 matching 8 bases. The specimen was memory CD4+ T cells from PBMCs. Described subset: CD45RA-negative fraction. Here the CDR3 reads CASSQGAGENYEQYF. The CDR3 DNA reads TGCGCCAGCAGCCAAGGAGCGGGAGAAAACTACGAGCAGTACTTC.